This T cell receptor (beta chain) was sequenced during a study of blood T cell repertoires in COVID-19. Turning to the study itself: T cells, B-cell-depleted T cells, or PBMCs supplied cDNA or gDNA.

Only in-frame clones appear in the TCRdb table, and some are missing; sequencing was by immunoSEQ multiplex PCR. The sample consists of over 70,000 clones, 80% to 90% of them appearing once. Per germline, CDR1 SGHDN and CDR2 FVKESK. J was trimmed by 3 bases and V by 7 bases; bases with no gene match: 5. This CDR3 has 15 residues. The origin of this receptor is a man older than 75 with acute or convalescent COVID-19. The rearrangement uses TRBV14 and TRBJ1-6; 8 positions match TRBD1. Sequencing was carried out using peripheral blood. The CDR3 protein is CASKLGQGYNSPLHF. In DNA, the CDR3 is TGTGCCAGCAAATTAGGACAGGGCTATAATTCACCCCTCCACTTT.